This TCR beta chain was documented in a study of OX40 agonist ivuxolimab in advanced cancers. Study-wide results and caveats: Among the nonresponders, some also had low normalized T-cell clonal expansion.

This CDR3 has 14 amino acids. The V gene lost 3 bases and the J gene lost 4 bases, with 16 bases spanning the gap. CDR1 GTSNPN and CDR2 SVGIG come from the germline V gene (reference sequence). Individuals having autoimmune disease history or systemic immunosuppression were not enrolled. As to this clone: Its antigen remains unknown.

Assay used: immunoSEQ multiplex PCR; TCRdb lists only in-frame clones, some missing. The table includes about 51,000 clones, under 90% detected once. The TCR comes from an adult with an advanced solid tumor such as melanoma, head and neck, liver or kidney cancer. The input for sequencing was CD4+ or CD8+ T cells sorted from blood, taken in a trial of the OX40 agonist ivuxolimab. The V gene is TRBV30, the J gene TRBJ2-7; the D is unclear. As DNA, the CDR3 is TGTGCCTGGAGCCGGGTCCGAGGATCGTACGAGCAGTACTTC. It codes for CAWSRVRGSYEQYF.